This T cell receptor (beta chain) was observed in a study of blood T cells in healthy people across ages. As for this clonotype: Its specificity is not known.

Study conclusions and caveats: Expanded clonotype shifts may have been confounded, as the donors had an unknown CMV status.

A second PCR of roughly 6 to 12 cycles used a sample-barcoded 5' primer and a J-beta primer mix. TCRdb used MiXCR to reprocess the 5' RACE reads, holding one entry per CDR3 protein. This table holds about 930,000 distinct CDR3 sequences, 29% found once. These data also featured in a second study, about T cells of mothers and their children. That paper states: Related mother-child pairs shared slightly more overlap than unrelated pairs, but the difference was non-significant.

The sequence derives from a woman between 40 and 55 years old in good health. The sequenced sample was blood.

The CDR3 reads CASSALQEGEKLFF. CDR3 DNA: TGTGCCAGCTCCGCCTTGCAGGAAGGTGAAAAACTGTTTTTT. This chain connects TRBV6-2 or TRBV6-3 to TRBJ1-4; unclear D gene. CDR3 size: 14 residues. V was shortened by 8 bases and J by 7 bases, with 17 bases between the two germline ends. Germline CDR1 reads MNHEY; CDR2 reads SVGEGT.